Below are 26 T cell receptor beta chains sequenced from a single sample in a study of blood T cell repertoires in COVID-19. TCRdb keeps only in-frame clones here, not all; method: immunoSEQ multiplex PCR. The sample yields 140,000 to 150,000 clones, approximately 90% seen once. The sample was peripheral blood. These receptors were taken from a woman in her forties or fifties with acute or convalescent COVID-19.

The chain combines TRBV15 with TRBJ1-3, with TRBD1 matching over 8 bases. J gave up 4 bases and V 5 bases, and 7 bases lay outside the gene matches. Germline V gene lookup returns CDR1 LNHNV and CDR2 YYDKDF (reference sequence). CDR3 size: 15 residues. The CDR3 loop is CATSLTGAEGNTIYF. Written as DNA, the CDR3 is TGTGCCACCAGCTTGACAGGGGCCGAAGGAAACACCATATATTTT.

The gene calls are TRBV19 and TRBJ2-7; TRBD2 is a possible D gene (5 bases). The germline CDR1 and CDR2 sequences are LNHDA and SQIVND (reference sequence). This CDR3 has 12 residues. V was pared by 6 bases and J by 2 bases, with 8 bases between. DNA for the CDR3: TGTGCCAGTAGCCCCGGGGCCTACGAGCAGTACTTC. Protein sequence: CASSPGAYEQYF.

In its sample, this clone was seen once. The genes are TRBV5-6 and TRBJ1-5; 7 bases agree with TRBD1. Germline V gene data show CDR1 as SGHDT and CDR2 as YYEEEE. The V gene end was trimmed by 3 bases and the J gene end by 3 bases; junction bases not matched to a gene: 6. The CDR3 consists of 15 residues. The CDR3 protein is CASSSIDRDNQPQHF. The DNA for the CDR3 is TGTGCCAGCAGCTCAATAGACAGGGACAATCAGCCCCAGCATTTT.

The chain carries TRBV5-1 and TRBJ2-7, with D perhaps TRBD2 (6 bases). Germline V lookup: CDR1 SGHRS, CDR2 YFSETQ. The V end lost 2 bases, the J end lost 7 bases, and 19 bases lay between the germline ends. The CDR3 runs to 15 residues. The CDR3 loop reads CASSLNFREEEEQYF. The CDR3 bases are TGCGCCAGCAGCTTAAATTTTAGGGAGGAGGAAGAGCAGTACTTC.

This chain links TRBV6-6 with TRBJ2-1, with TRBD2 as a possible D gene (5 bases). V gave up 2 bases and J gave up 7 bases, with 15 bases separating them. Per germline, CDR1 MNHNY and CDR2 SVGAGI (reference sequence). The CDR3 length is 15 residues. The CDR3 sequence: CASSYGGSRGNEQFF. DNA for the CDR3: TGTGCCAGCAGTTACGGCGGGTCAAGAGGTAATGAGCAGTTCTTC.

V gene TRBV11-2 combines with J gene TRBJ1-2, with TRBD1 matching over 8 bases. CDR1 and CDR2 from the germline V gene are SGHAT and FQNNGV. The CDR3 length is 15 residues. The J segment lost 5 bases and the V segment lost 3 bases, leaving 8 bases of the junction unmatched. The CDR3 loop reads CASSFGMGTGYGYTF. As DNA, the CDR3 is TGTGCCAGCAGCTTTGGGATGGGGACAGGATATGGCTACACCTTC.

In its sample, this clone was seen once. The rearrangement uses TRBV18 and TRBJ1-3; possibly TRBD1 for D (5 bases). V lost 2 bases and J lost 7, with 15 bases in between. The CDR3 totals 15 residues. Looked up from germline, CDR1 is KGHSH and CDR2 is LQKENI. CDR3 DNA sequence: TGTGCCAGCTCACCAAGTCCACAGGTTCACAACACCATATATTTT. Encoded protein: CASSPSPQVHNTIYF.

The chain carries TRBV7-3 and TRBJ1-2, with 7 bases that match TRBD1. V lost 5 bases, J lost 2 bases, and 11 bases stayed unmatched. CDR1 and CDR2 (germline): SGHTA, FQGTGA. This CDR3 is 16 amino acids long. CDR3 residues: CASSKPRDSRNYGYTF. The CDR3 DNA is TGTGCCAGCAGCAAACCCCGGGACAGTCGAAACTATGGCTACACCTTC.

The chain employs TRBV30 and TRBJ1-2; the D is unclear. Deletions cut 1 base from V and 3 bases from J, with 9 bases between. Germline loops: CDR1 GTSNPN, CDR2 SVGIG (reference sequence). This CDR3 is built from 13 residues. The CDR3 DNA follows: TGTGCCTGGAGTGGGCAGTCCCACTATGGCTACACCTTC. The encoded protein is CAWSGQSHYGYTF.

The chain uses TRBV4-1 and TRBJ1-2, with 7 nucleotides matching TRBD1. Germline lookup yields CDR1 MGHRA and CDR2 YSYEKL. CDR3 length: 13 amino acids. V gave up 4 bases and J gave up 6 bases; unmatched junction bases: 5. The CDR3 protein is CASSLTGSDGYTF. In DNA, the CDR3 is TGCGCCAGCAGCCTGACAGGGTCTGATGGCTACACCTTC.

J is TRBJ2-1 and V is TRBV11-2; D is possibly TRBD2 (5 bases). The germline CDR1 and CDR2 sequences are SGHAT and FQNNGV. V shed 5 bases and J shed 9 bases, with 11 bases lying between them. The CDR3 spans 12 residues. Here the CDR3 reads CASSPGGGEQFF. The CDR3, as DNA: TGTGCCAGCAGCCCCGGAGGCGGTGAGCAGTTCTTC.

The V and J genes are TRBV19 and TRBJ1-2; 7 bases map to TRBD1. Germline V CDR1 and CDR2: LNHDA, SQIVND (reference sequence). This CDR3 is 18 amino acids long. V was pared by 5 bases and J by 4 bases, with 19 bases of the junction left unmatched. This CDR3 reads CASSPLRLRGQKGYGYTF. CDR3 coding DNA: TGTGCCAGTAGTCCCCTCAGGCTGAGGGGACAGAAAGGCTATGGCTACACCTTC. Supplemented by reference TRBV19 and TRBJ1-2, the full variable domain reads DGGITQSPKYLFRKEGQNVTLSCEQNLNHDAMYWYRQDPGQGLRLIYYSQIVNDFQKGDIAEGYSVSREKKESFPLTVTSAQKNPTAFYLCASSPLRLRGQKGYGYTFGSGTRLTVV.

The V call is TRBV9, the J call TRBJ1-4; D is possibly TRBD1 (5 bases). This CDR3 has 16 residues. Germline values: CDR1 SGDLS, CDR2 YYNGEE. Trimming pared 4 bases from V and 2 bases from J, leaving 15 bases between. CDR3 region: CASSFSSGWTNEKLFF. The CDR3 DNA sequence: TGTGCCAGCAGCTTCTCTTCAGGGTGGACTAATGAAAAACTGTTTTTT. Full variable domain (rest looked up from reference TRBV9 and TRBJ1-4): DSGVTQTPKHLITATGQRVTLRCSPRSGDLSVYWYQQSLDQGLQFLIQYYNGEERAKGNILERFSAQQFPDLHSELNLSSLELGDSALYFCASSFSSGWTNEKLFFGSGTQLSVL.

The chain links TRBV5-8 to TRBJ2-5; 11 bases fit TRBD2. CDR1 is SGHTS and CDR2 is YDEGEE in the germline V gene. There are 16 residues in the CDR3. With V trimmed by 2 bases and J by 4 bases, 7 bases remained unmatched. The CDR3 region is CASSLGTSGERETQYF. The CDR3 DNA reads TGTGCCAGCAGCTTAGGGACTAGCGGAGAAAGAGAGACCCAGTACTTC.

The CDR3 region is CASSLAYRQGPYEQYF. CDR3 sequence (DNA): TGTGCCAGCAGCTTAGCGTATCGGCAGGGGCCCTACGAGCAGTACTTC. The J gene is TRBJ2-7, the V gene TRBV7-9, with D perhaps matching TRBD1 (6 bases). The CDR3 is made up of 16 amino acids. Germline loops: CDR1 SEHNR, CDR2 FQNEAQ (reference sequence). Trimming pared 0 bases from V and 2 bases from J, leaving 14 bases between.

This chain joins TRBV11-3 and TRBJ2-7, with D possibly being TRBD1 (6 bases). The CDR3 sequence is 13 residues long. CDR1 SGHNT and CDR2 YENEEA come from the germline V gene. Trimming took 5 bases from V and 3 from J, leaving 11 bases between them. CDR3: CASSPEGVYEQYF. The CDR3 DNA sequence: TGTGCCAGCAGCCCAGAGGGGGTCTACGAGCAGTACTTC.

This chain joins TRBV11-2 and TRBJ2-7; 9 bases map to TRBD1. This CDR3 spans 13 amino acids. The V gene end was trimmed by 5 bases and the J gene end by 3 bases; junction bases not matched to a gene: 2. Per the germline V gene, CDR1 is SGHAT and CDR2 is FQNNGV. CDR3 in amino acids: CASSRDRDYEQYF. As DNA, the CDR3 is TGTGCCAGCAGCCGGGACAGGGACTACGAGCAGTACTTC.

This clone was detected once. V and J are TRBV12-5 and TRBJ1-2, with D unclear. The CDR3 extends over 15 amino acids. Trimming removed 6 bases from V and 4 bases from J, with 18 bases in between. Germline V lookup: CDR1 LGHNT, CDR2 FRNRAP. The DNA of the CDR3 is TGTGCTAGTGGGTGGAGCACCGCCGCAACCTATGGCTACACCTTC. Translation gives CASGWSTAATYGYTF.

This sequence joins TRBV4-1 and TRBJ2-7; 11 bases fit TRBD2. After removal of 1 base from V and 7 bases from J, the junction contained 9 bases not matched to a gene. The CDR3 is made up of 16 amino acids. CDR1 and CDR2 (germline): MGHRA, YSYEKL. CDR3 DNA sequence: TGCGCCAGCAGCCAAGCTCTAGCGGGGGGACAGGAAGAGCAGTACTTC. Its protein is CASSQALAGGQEEQYF.

The rearrangement joins TRBV28 to TRBJ2-5; 9 bases agree with TRBD1. The germline V gene encodes CDR1 MDHEN and CDR2 SYDVKM. The CDR3 length is 13 residues. V dropped 6 bases and J dropped 5; count of bases not matched to a gene: 4. The CDR3 nucleotides are TGTGCCAGCAGAACAGGGGGCTCGGAGACCCAGTACTTC. Its translation: CASRTGGSETQYF.

This chain connects TRBV11-2 to TRBJ1-4; 12 bases fit TRBD1. The V gene end was trimmed by 5 bases and the J gene end by 4 bases; junction bases not matched to a gene: 11. The CDR3 runs 18 residues. Germline V lookup: CDR1 SGHAT, CDR2 FQNNGV. CDR3 bases: TGTGCCAGCAGCCACTTCCGGGACAGGGGGCCGGATAATGAAAAACTGTTTTTT. This gives the protein CASSHFRDRGPDNEKLFF.

The rearrangement joins TRBV19 to TRBJ2-7, with D maybe TRBD2 (6 bases). The germline V and J ends were trimmed by 3 bases and 6 bases, with 15 bases remaining between them. Germline V gives CDR1 LNHDA, CDR2 SQIVND (reference sequence). The length of the CDR3 is 14 residues. The CDR3 sequence is CASSIRDGGREQYF. The CDR3, as DNA: TGTGCCAGTAGTATCCGGGACGGGGGACGCGAGCAGTACTTC.

The chain is built from TRBV3-1 (or the pseudogene TRBV3-2) and TRBJ1-1, with TRBD1 matching 8 bases. Germline-derived CDR1 and CDR2 are LGHDT and YNNKEL (reference sequence). With 0 bases clipped from V and 10 bases from J, the junction kept 13 bases outside the gene matches. The CDR3 extends over 16 amino acids. Written as DNA, the CDR3 is TGTGCCAGCAGCCAAGACCTAGCGACAGGGGAGGTAGGAGCTTTCTTT. It codes for CASSQDLATGEVGAFF.

The chain couples TRBV27 to TRBJ2-1; D gene unclear. Between the trimmed V and J ends, which lost 1 base and 3 bases, there was a span of 7 bases. The germline V gene has CDR1 MNHEY and CDR2 SMNVEV (reference sequence). CDR3 length equals 14 residues. CDR3 nucleotides: TGTGCCAGCAGTTTATTGGGCCTCTACAATGAGCAGTTCTTC. It translates to CASSLLGLYNEQFF.

The CDR3, as DNA: TGCGCCAGCAGCGGTCCCGGGACTTCCTTGGATACGCAGTATTTT. It yields the protein CASSGPGTSLDTQYF. V and J are TRBV5-1 and TRBJ2-3; a possible D gene is TRBD2 (6 bases). The V end lost 4 bases, the J end lost 6 bases, and 18 bases lay between the germline ends. The CDR3 totals 15 residues. Germline loops: CDR1 SGHRS, CDR2 YFSETQ.

CDR3 DNA: TGTGCCAGCAGCTTCAGGGGGCGGAACACTGAAGCTTTCTTT. Translated: CASSFRGRNTEAFF. The V gene is TRBV7-9, the J gene TRBJ1-1; 8 nucleotides line up with TRBD1. CDR1 is SEHNR and CDR2 is FQNEAQ in the germline V gene (reference sequence). The CDR3 loop spans 14 amino acids. Trimming removed 3 bases from V and 1 base from J; junction bases left unmatched: 1.